Following are 28 T cell receptor beta chains from one sample sequenced in a study of shared clonotypes between healthy human individuals. Naive CD8 isolation took CD45RO-negative cells positively selected for CCR7 and excluded terminally differentiated effector memory CD45RA+ cells. The assay was immunoSEQ multiplex PCR, and TCRdb's table has in-frame clones only and misses some. The repertoire holds about 1,900,000 clones, roughly 94% seen once, with approximately 1.2% in the top ten. The sample consisted of naive CD8+ T cells sorted from blood. These receptors all come from a young man in good health.

The rearrangement joins TRBV15 to TRBJ2-3, with a possible D match to TRBD1 (6 bases). This CDR3 region has 14 residues. The V gene's germline CDR1 is LNHNV and CDR2 YYDKDF (reference sequence). V was pared by 5 bases and J by 5 bases, with 14 bases between. The DNA of the CDR3 is TGTGCCACCAGCCCAATATACAGGGAAGATACGCAGTATTTT. Translation: CATSPIYREDTQYF.

The DNA for the CDR3 is TGTGCCAGCAGCTTAGATCTCCCAGCTCCCCTCCCTTACAATGAGCAGTTCTTC. The encoded protein is CASSLDLPAPLPYNEQFF. The chain is built from TRBV11-2 and TRBJ2-1; D remains ambiguous. Germline values: CDR1 SGHAT, CDR2 FQNNGV. Trimming stripped 0 bases from V and 4 bases from J, with 19 bases between. There are 18 residues in the CDR3. Full variable domain (rest looked up from reference TRBV11-2 and TRBJ2-1): EAGVAQSPRYKIIEKRQSVAFWCNPISGHATLYWYQQILGQGPKLLIQFQNNGVVDDSQLPKDRFSAERLKGVDSTLKIQPAKLEDSAVYLCASSLDLPAPLPYNEQFFGPGTRLTVL.

V gene TRBV29-1 combines with J gene TRBJ2-7; 8 positions agree with TRBD2. The CDR3 contains 14 residues. After removal of 8 bases from V and 7 bases from J, the junction contained 16 bases not matched to a gene. Germline lookup yields CDR1 SQVTM and CDR2 ANQGSEA. The CDR3 DNA is TGCAGCTACTCACCATCTACGGGAGGGTATGAGCAGTACTTC. It encodes CSYSPSTGGYEQYF.

The rearrangement links TRBV11-2 to TRBJ2-3; D is tentatively TRBD1 or TRBD2 (5 bases each). V was trimmed by 3 bases and J by 0 bases, leaving 13 bases between them. The CDR3 is 16 residues long. Germline values: CDR1 SGHAT, CDR2 FQNNGV. CDR3 protein: CASSFSGTPSTDTQYF. The CDR3 DNA sequence: TGTGCCAGCAGCTTCTCCGGGACCCCCAGCACAGATACGCAGTATTTT.

This chain links TRBV7-9 with TRBJ1-4, with 8 bases aligning to TRBD1. V was pared by 8 bases and J by 7 bases, with 9 bases of the junction left unmatched. The CDR3 has 14 residues. The germline V gene has CDR1 SEHNR and CDR2 FQNEAQ (reference sequence). CDR3 amino acids: CASPRQGMGEKLFF. The CDR3 nucleotides are TGTGCCAGCCCACGACAGGGGATGGGTGAAAAACTGTTTTTT.

This chain joins TRBV6-6 and TRBJ2-3; 10 positions match TRBD2. Germline V gene lookup returns CDR1 MNHNY and CDR2 SVGAGI (reference sequence). The CDR3 has 16 residues. V shed 2 bases, J shed 2 bases, and the junction held 4 bases outside the gene matches. CDR3 region: CASSYPTSGDTDTQYF. CDR3 bases: TGTGCCAGCAGTTACCCAACTAGCGGGGACACAGATACGCAGTATTTT.

For the CDR3, the DNA is TGCGCCAGCAGCCAAGATATAGGGGAACAAGAGACCCAGTACTTC. It translates to CASSQDIGEQETQYF. V is TRBV4-3 and J is TRBJ2-5; D is possibly TRBD1 (5 bases). The CDR3 covers 15 residues. Germline values: CDR1 LGHNA, CDR2 YSLEER. Trimming took 0 bases from V and 2 from J, leaving 10 bases between them.

This chain joins TRBV21-1 and TRBJ2-3; the table's D call, TRBD1, has no DNA check behind it. TRBV21-1 is noted as a pseudogene. This CDR3 has 14 residues. CDR3 region: CANSWRQGTDTQYF. The CDR3 nucleotides are TGTGCCAACAGCTGGCGGCAGGGGACAGATACGCAGTATTTT.

V usage is TRBV11-1 and J usage is TRBJ2-7, with a weak D call TRBD2 (5 bases). Germline loops: CDR1 SGHAT, CDR2 FQDESV (reference sequence). Trimming removed 1 base at V and 5 bases at J, with 9 bases between. The CDR3 totals 13 residues. This CDR3 is CASSLGERDEQYF. CDR3 nucleotides: TGTGCCAGCAGCTTAGGGGAGAGAGACGAGCAGTACTTC. Variable domain in full (rest from reference TRBV11-1 and TRBJ2-7): EAEVAQSPRYKITEKSQAVAFWCDPISGHATLYWYRQILGQGPELLVQFQDESVVDDSQLPKDRFSAERLKGVDSTLKIQPAELGDSAMYLCASSLGERDEQYFGPGTRLTVT.

The chain uses TRBV7-2 and TRBJ2-5; 11 bases match TRBD2. The V segment lost 3 bases and the J segment 5 bases; nucleotides outside the gene matches: 11. Germline V gene lookup returns CDR1 SGHTA and CDR2 FQGNSA. The CDR3 spans 17 residues. CDR3 bases: TGTGCCAGCAGCTTTGACTTTCTAGCGGGGGGCGAGGAGACCCAGTACTTC. Its translation: CASSFDFLAGGEETQYF.

A note on this clone: The same CDR3 is also encoded by other DNA sequences in this sample. The chain uses TRBV2 and TRBJ2-7; a weak D match, TRBD2 (7 bases). The V gene's germline CDR1 is SNHLY and CDR2 FYNNEI. The CDR3 is 14 amino acids. Trimming took off 6 bases at V and 2 bases at J, with 14 bases between the two ends. CDR3 region: CASSPRGRAYEQYF. In DNA form, the CDR3 reads TGTGCCAGCAGCCCAAGGGGGAGGGCCTACGAGCAGTACTTC. The complete variable domain, with remaining parts taken from reference TRBV2 and TRBJ2-7, reads EPEVTQTPSHQVTQMGQEVILRCVPISNHLYFYWYRQILGQKVEFLVSFYNNEISEKSEIFDDQFSVERPDGSNFTLKIRSTKLEDSAMYFCASSPRGRAYEQYFGPGTRLTVT.

The chain has TRBV19 and TRBJ1-4; D gene unclear. Looked up from germline, CDR1 is LNHDA and CDR2 is SQIVND (reference sequence). The CDR3 is made up of 14 amino acids. Trimming took off 3 bases at V and 6 bases at J, with 11 bases between the two ends. Written as DNA, the CDR3 is TGTGCCAGTAGTATCCCCCGGGAAGATGAAAAACTGTTTTTT. Translation: CASSIPREDEKLFF.

V and J are TRBV27 and TRBJ1-6; D unclear. V gave up 3 bases and J gave up 9 bases, with 9 bases separating them. Germline V gene data show CDR1 as MNHEY and CDR2 as SMNVEV (reference sequence). The CDR3 totals 13 residues. CDR3 DNA sequence: TGTGCCAGCAGTTTCAGTAAAAGTTCACCCCTCCACTTT. Its protein product is CASSFSKSSPLHF.

This rearrangement joins TRBV19 to TRBJ1-6; D might be TRBD1 (5 bases). The CDR3 consists of 17 residues. V was trimmed by 1 base and J by 7 bases, leaving 17 bases between them. The V gene's germline CDR1 is LNHDA and CDR2 SQIVND (reference sequence). The CDR3 is CASSIGSVGVANSPLHF. CDR3 in DNA: TGTGCCAGTAGTATAGGGTCTGTAGGGGTGGCGAATTCACCCCTCCACTTT.

This chain joins TRBV27 and TRBJ2-2; D is possibly TRBD2 (6 bases). The V end lost 5 bases, the J end lost 4 bases, and 14 bases lay between the germline ends. Germline CDR1 reads MNHEY; CDR2 reads SMNVEV (reference sequence). The length of the CDR3 is 15 residues. CDR3 sequence (DNA): TGTGCCAGCAGTGGAGCCGGGACTCTCACCGGGGAGCTGTTTTTT. Amino acid sequence: CASSGAGTLTGELFF.

The V and J genes are TRBV7-6 and TRBJ2-5, with D hard to call. CDR3 size: 15 residues. Trimming took 4 bases from V and 1 from J, leaving 13 bases between them. CDR1 and CDR2 from the germline V gene are SGHVS and FNYEAQ. The CDR3 region has the DNA TGTGCCAGCAGCTCGGTCGATAGACCCCAAGAGACCCAGTACTTC. Translated, it gives CASSSVDRPQETQYF.

This clone has a single count. The rearrangement joins TRBV2 to TRBJ2-7, with D possibly being TRBD1 (5 bases). The CDR3 loop spans 14 amino acids. Germline CDR1 SNHLY, CDR2 FYNNEI. V was trimmed by 6 bases and J by 0 bases, leaving 12 bases between them. CDR3 protein: CASSVDSSSYEQYF. The CDR3, as DNA: TGTGCCAGCAGCGTTGACAGTAGCTCCTACGAGCAGTACTTC.

This clone has a single count. The genes are TRBV5-1 and TRBJ2-5, with unresolved D. From germline, CDR1 is SGHRS and CDR2 YFSETQ. Trimming took 0 bases from V and 2 from J, leaving 11 bases between them. The CDR3 covers 15 residues. The CDR3 DNA follows: TGCGCCAGCAGCTTGGGTGGCAGTAGACAAGAGACCCAGTACTTC. Translating gives CASSLGGSRQETQYF. Full variable domain (rest looked up from reference TRBV5-1 and TRBJ2-5): KAGVTQTPRYLIKTRGQQVTLSCSPISGHRSVSWYQQTPGQGLQFLFEYFSETQRNKGNFPGRFSGRQFSNSRSEMNVSTLELGDSALYLCASSLGGSRQETQYFGPGTRLLVL.

This chain joins TRBV29-1 and TRBJ2-5; 8 nucleotides match TRBD2. Germline CDR1 is SQVTM and CDR2 is ANQGSEA. This CDR3 has 16 amino acids. V trimming: 4 bases; J trimming: 0 bases; junction bases outside the gene matches: 10. CDR3 DNA: TGCAGCGTTGCCGCGACTAGCGCAACTTACCAAGAGACCCAGTACTTC. It codes for CSVAATSATYQETQYF.

This sequence joins TRBV27 and TRBJ2-1; D not certain. This CDR3 contains 14 residues. Per germline, CDR1 MNHEY and CDR2 SMNVEV (reference sequence). V lost 3 bases and J 3 bases, leaving 9 bases between the germline ends. DNA of the CDR3: TGTGCCAGCAGTTTGGCCGACCGCTACAATGAGCAGTTCTTC. Translating gives CASSLADRYNEQFF.

With regard to this clone: Other DNA sequences of this sample code for an identical CDR3. The chain links TRBV10-1 to TRBJ1-2; D remains ambiguous. The CDR3 loop spans 12 amino acids. Between the trimmed V and J ends, which lost 2 bases and 4 bases, there was a span of 5 bases. CDR1 and CDR2 (germline): WNHNN, SYGVQD (reference sequence). DNA for the CDR3: TGCGCCAGCAGTGAGGGGTCCTATGGCTACACCTTC. Its translation: CASSEGSYGYTF.

This clone appeared a single time. The V call is TRBV7-8, the J call TRBJ2-1; D not resolved. This CDR3 comprises 13 residues. Per germline, CDR1 SGHVS and CDR2 FQNEAQ. The V gene lost 4 bases and the J gene lost 9 bases, with 13 bases spanning the gap. The CDR3 DNA sequence: TGTGCCAGCAGCTCCCCTCCGGCAGGTGAGCAGTTCTTC. It encodes CASSSPPAGEQFF.

As to this clone: Other DNA variants within this sample encode the same CDR3. J is TRBJ2-5 and V is TRBV19, with 10 bases matching TRBD1. V lost 0 bases and J lost 4; bases outside the gene matches: 2. CDR3 length equals 15 residues. CDR1 LNHDA and CDR2 SQIVND come from the germline V gene (reference sequence). The CDR3 is CASSIDWDRGETQYF. CDR3 DNA: TGTGCCAGTAGTATAGATTGGGACAGGGGAGAGACCCAGTACTTC. Full variable domain (rest looked up from reference TRBV19 and TRBJ2-5): DGGITQSPKYLFRKEGQNVTLSCEQNLNHDAMYWYRQDPGQGLRLIYYSQIVNDFQKGDIAEGYSVSREKKESFPLTVTSAQKNPTAFYLCASSIDWDRGETQYFGPGTRLLVL.

The chain joins TRBV7-8 to TRBJ2-2; D may be TRBD1 (6 bases). V was cut by 8 bases and J by 1 base, with 11 bases left in between. The CDR3 runs 14 residues. Per germline, CDR1 SGHVS and CDR2 FQNEAQ. The CDR3 protein is CASLPGQNTGELFF. The DNA for the CDR3 is TGTGCCAGCTTGCCGGGACAGAACACCGGGGAGCTGTTTTTT. Looking up the rest from reference TRBV7-8 and TRBJ2-2 gives the full variable domain: GAGVSQSPRYKVAKRGQDVALRCDPISGHVSLFWYQQALGQGPEFLTYFQNEAQLDKSGLPSDRFFAERPEGSVSTLKIQRTQQEDSAVYLCASLPGQNTGELFFGEGSRLTVL.

The V and J genes are TRBV5-4 and TRBJ2-2, with D perhaps assigned TRBD1 or TRBD2 (6 bases each). The V gene lost 0 bases and the J gene lost 9 bases, with 18 bases spanning the gap. The germline CDR1 and CDR2 sequences are SGHNT and YYREEE (reference sequence). The CDR3 totals 16 residues. The CDR3 sequence: CASSLDPGAPPRELFF. CDR3 nucleotides: TGTGCCAGCAGCTTGGACCCGGGGGCCCCACCGAGGGAGCTGTTTTTT.

This chain links TRBV2 with TRBJ1-3, with TRBD1 matching 11 bases. This CDR3 spans 17 amino acids. V lost 3 bases to trimming and J lost 3 bases; unmatched junction nucleotides: 7. Germline-derived CDR1 and CDR2 are SNHLY and FYNNEI. CDR3 DNA sequence: TGTGCCAGCAGTGATGACGGGACAGGGGGGAGTGGAAACACCATATATTTT. Its protein product is CASSDDGTGGSGNTIYF.

V usage is TRBV4-1 and J usage is TRBJ2-7, with 9 bases that match TRBD2. Germline loops: CDR1 MGHRA, CDR2 YSYEKL. This CDR3 is 18 amino acids long. The junction had 11 bases not matched to a gene; V was cut back by 0 bases and J by 2 bases. The DNA of the CDR3 is TGCGCCAGCAGCCAAGAAGGATGGGAGACTAGCGGAACCTACGAGCAGTACTTC. Amino acid sequence: CASSQEGWETSGTYEQYF.

This chain uses TRBV9 with TRBJ2-3; possibly TRBD1 or TRBD2 for D (6 bases each). This CDR3 region has 15 residues. The germline V and J ends were trimmed by 3 bases and 2 bases, with 13 bases remaining between them. Germline assignment: CDR1 SGDLS and CDR2 YYNGEE. CDR3 region: CASSASGAPTDTQYF. In DNA form, the CDR3 reads TGTGCCAGCAGCGCATCGGGGGCCCCCACAGATACGCAGTATTTT. The variable domain in full, completed from reference TRBV9 and TRBJ2-3, reads DSGVTQTPKHLITATGQRVTLRCSPRSGDLSVYWYQQSLDQGLQFLIQYYNGEERAKGNILERFSAQQFPDLHSELNLSSLELGDSALYFCASSASGAPTDTQYFGPGTRLTVL.